The 14 T cell receptor beta chains reported below all come from one sample, sequenced in a study of regulatory T cells in long-lasting Graves disease. HTBI primers from iRepertoire and Arm-PCR of CDR3 regions yielded the TCR beta libraries. TCRdb re-analysed the multiplex PCR reads in MiXCR, keeping a single row per CDR3 protein. Of more than 300,000 distinct CDR3 sequences in the sample, 15% to 18% were seen once. Time point: newly diagnosed GD, antithyroid drugs for less than 3 months. There was RNA extracted from PBMCs, and the TCR library was made from it. The specimen comprised peripheral blood mononuclear cells (PBMCs), sampled at new diagnosis, from a patient treated with antithyroid drugs. These receptor sequences come from a female donor with Graves disease.

Ten or more counts support this clonotype. This chain joins TRBV7-9 and TRBJ2-3, with 8 bases fitting TRBD2. The V and J ends lost 5 bases and 4 bases, in that order; junction bases with no gene match: 17. Germline values: CDR1 SEHNR, CDR2 FQNEAQ (reference sequence). CDR3 length equals 18 residues. The CDR3 sequence is CASSPLGPFSGNPDTQYF. CDR3 in DNA: TGTGCCAGCAGCCCTCTCGGGCCCTTTAGCGGGAATCCAGATACGCAGTATTTT.

This clonotype was seen ten or more times. The chain couples TRBV6-5 to TRBJ1-1; no firm D call. Between the trimmed V and J ends, which lost 2 bases and 3 bases, there was a span of 7 bases. The CDR3 length is 13 residues. The germline gives CDR1 MNHEY, CDR2 SVGAGI. CDR3: CASSYGLYTEAFF. The CDR3, as DNA: TGTGCCAGCAGTTACGGTCTGTACACTGAAGCTTTCTTT.

This clonotype turned up a few times. Given a much more abundant clone one base away, this may be a read error. This CDR3 is missing its conserved last phenylalanine or tryptophan, likely due to a read error. V gene TRBV11-2 combines with J gene TRBJ2-7; perhaps TRBD2 as D (6 bases). V lost 5 bases to trimming and J lost 0 bases, with 8 bases between them. CDR1 SGHAT and CDR2 FQNNGV come from the germline V gene. CDR3 length: 13 amino acids. CDR3 sequence reads: CASSVSGSYEQYL. In DNA, the CDR3 is TGTGCCAGCAGCGTTAGCGGCTCCTACGAGCAGTACCTC.

This clonotype occurred a few times. The genes are TRBV28 and TRBJ2-6; 9 bases map to TRBD1. Germline CDR1 MDHEN, CDR2 SYDVKM. The CDR3 totals 17 residues. V dropped 5 bases and J dropped 2; count of bases not matched to a gene: 7. CDR3 DNA sequence: TGTGCCAGCAGTGCCGAGGGACAGGGCCCTGGGGCCAACGTCCTGACTTTC. Its protein product is CASSAEGQGPGANVLTF.

This clonotype occurred many times. The J gene is TRBJ2-1, the V gene TRBV9; a weak D match, TRBD2 (6 bases). Per the germline V gene, CDR1 is SGDLS and CDR2 is YYNGEE. The CDR3 contains 16 residues. V dropped 4 bases and J dropped 4 bases, with 18 bases sitting between them. The CDR3 coding sequence is TGTGCCAGCAGCCAGCCTTTGGAGGGCGCATACAATGAGCAGTTCTTC. It encodes CASSQPLEGAYNEQFF.

CDR3: CASIPGQGGYNEQFF. The DNA of the CDR3 is TGTGCCAGCATTCCTGGACAGGGCGGGTACAATGAGCAGTTCTTC. This chain links TRBV27 with TRBJ2-1; 8 bases fit TRBD1. CDR3 length: 15 residues. J gave up 4 bases and V 7 bases, and 9 bases lay outside the gene matches. Germline values: CDR1 MNHEY, CDR2 SMNVEV (reference sequence).

CDR3 region: CASSLERVGGETQYF. In DNA form, the CDR3 reads TGCGCCAGCAGCTTGGAGAGGGTAGGGGGAGAGACCCAGTACTTC. The chain is built from TRBV5-1 and TRBJ2-5, with D tentatively TRBD1 (6 bases). Germline loops: CDR1 SGHRS, CDR2 YFSETQ. The germline V and J ends were trimmed by 0 bases and 4 bases, with 13 bases remaining between them. The CDR3 is made up of 15 amino acids.

This clonotype was seen ten or more times. The rearrangement uses TRBV12-3 or TRBV12-4 and TRBJ2-1; the D gene is possibly TRBD2 (6 bases). The CDR3 covers 15 residues. Trimming removed 4 bases at V and 3 bases at J, with 13 bases between. The CDR3 reads CASSSSGLFYNEQFF. The CDR3 bases are TGTGCCAGCAGTTCCTCCGGACTATTCTACAATGAGCAGTTCTTC.

In its sample, this clonotype was seen many times. The rearrangement uses TRBV20-1 and TRBJ2-3; 16 nucleotides agree with TRBD2. There are 18 residues in the CDR3. Unmatched junction bases numbered 9, after V lost 0 bases and J lost 6 bases. The germline gives CDR1 DFQATT, CDR2 SNEGSKA (reference sequence). The CDR3 DNA reads TGCAGTGCTAGAGATTCCGGGACTAGCGGGGGGGCCATGGATACGCAGTATTTT. Translated, it gives CSARDSGTSGGAMDTQYF.

For this clonotype: A much larger clone differs by one base, so this may be a read error. The chain has TRBV6-1 and TRBJ2-7; TRBD1 matches at 10 bases. This CDR3 is built from 13 residues. CDR1 and CDR2 (germline): MNHNS, SASEGT. V dropped 6 bases and J dropped 7; count of bases not matched to a gene: 6. The CDR3 DNA reads TGTGCCAGCAGGGGACAGGGGTTCAATGAGCAGTACTTC. It encodes CASRGQGFNEQYF.

The chain joins TRBV12-3 or TRBV12-4 to TRBJ2-1, with D hard to call. V gave up 1 base and J gave up 10 bases, with 8 bases separating them. CDR3 length: 12 amino acids. In DNA form, the CDR3 reads TGTGCCAGCAGTTTAGGAGTGATCGAGCAGTTCTTC. It is translated as CASSLGVIEQFF.

This clonotype occurred a few times. This chain connects TRBV6-2 or TRBV6-3 to TRBJ1-5, with D unclear. V lost 5 bases to trimming and J lost 2 bases, with 13 bases between them. The CDR3 totals 15 residues. Germline V gene lookup returns CDR1 MNHEY and CDR2 SVGEGT. CDR3 nucleotide sequence: TGTGCCAGCAGTCCCGAAACCATGGGCAATCAGCCCCAGCATTTT. Protein product: CASSPETMGNQPQHF.

This clonotype was seen repeatedly, ten times or more. The chain couples TRBV27 to TRBJ2-2; D is tentatively TRBD1 or TRBD2 (6 bases each). Trimming shortened V by 5 bases and J by 5 bases, and 15 bases separated the two germline ends. In germline, CDR1 is MNHEY, CDR2 SMNVEV (reference sequence). This CDR3 is 15 amino acids long. The CDR3 region is CASSTPGGATGELFF. CDR3 coding DNA: TGTGCCAGCAGTACACCCGGGGGCGCGACCGGGGAGCTGTTTTTT.

This clonotype was observed many times. The chain couples TRBV11-2 to TRBJ1-2; weak D call: TRBD1 (5 bases). The V gene's germline CDR1 is SGHAT and CDR2 FQNNGV. V lost 4 bases, J lost 6 bases, and 12 bases lay in between. The CDR3 has 13 residues. CDR3 bases: TGTGCCAGCAGCTCGTCCCTGGGGGATGGCTACACCTTC. Translated, it gives CASSSSLGDGYTF.